This entry is about one TCR beta chain. Its antigen remains unknown. It was by quantitative 5'-RACE with molecular barcodes that TCR beta libraries were made. From the 5' RACE reads, TCRdb called clonotypes with MiXCR, one entry per CDR3 protein. The sample includes 200,000 to 250,000 distinct CDR3 sequences, around 19% of them seen just once. The data are from a study of CD8 T cells in ankylosing spondylitis. Study-wide points: A TCR beta motif of about 8 highly homologous variants seemed to mark ankylosing spondylitis blood. A number of the motif variants had already been described in reactive arthritis synovial fluid and blood.

Trimming took 2 bases from V and 4 from J; bases not matched to a gene: 5. The CDR3 spans 16 residues. Per the germline V gene, CDR1 is MNHEY and CDR2 is SVGEGT. The chain uses TRBV6-2 or TRBV6-3 and TRBJ2-3; 11 positions match TRBD2. This receptor was identified in a male donor with ankylosing spondylitis. Sequencing was carried out using blood, either unsorted or a sorted T cell fraction (not recorded which). The CDR3 nucleotides are TGTGCCAGCAGTTACGAGCTAGCGGGAGGTCCAGATACGCAGTATTTT. Its translation: CASSYELAGGPDTQYF.